This is a list of T cell receptor beta chains from one sample in a study of a mutant IDH1 vaccine in newly diagnosed glioma. For these receptors, no antigen is known. Method: immunoSEQ multiplex PCR; TCRdb's copy keeps in-frame clones and lacks some. The sample holds tens of thousands of clones, around four fifths seen once. The sample consisted of PBMCs, taken from a glioma patient whose treatment included an IDH1 peptide vaccine. These receptors all stem from a woman aged 45-65 years with glioma. Both conserved end residues are part of each CDR3. The order of the fields is clone size, D gene, V gene, CDR3 length, J gene, CDR3 DNA, CDR3 protein. D genes are given only for firm matches. Size values are once, few and many counts, or a class for expanded clones, and some rows have none.

.	TRBD2	TRBV2	14	TRBJ2-7	TGTGCCAGCATGGCGGGGGTTATCTCCTACGAGCAGTACTTC	CASMAGVISYEQYF
.	TRBD2	TRBV30	14	TRBJ2-7	TGTGCCTGGAGTGTCGGGGGGGTCGGCTACGAGCAGTACTTC	CAWSVGGVGYEQYF
once	.	TRBV5-1	16	TRBJ2-1	TGCGCCAGCAGCCCCATGCCCCCCGGAGGGGGCGATGAGCAGTTCTTC	CASSPMPPGGGDEQFF
.	.	TRBV27	12	TRBJ2-1	TGTGCCAGCAGTACACCTTACAATGAGCAGTTCTTC	CASSTPYNEQFF
.	TRBD1	TRBV5-4	15	TRBJ2-2	TGTGCCAGCAGCTACGGGACAGGGTGGACCGGGGAGCTGTTTTTT	CASSYGTGWTGELFF
.	.	TRBV4-1	14	TRBJ1-2	TGCGCCAGCAGCCCGAGAGGTTCATATCACGGCTACACCTTC	CASSPRGSYHGYTF
.	TRBD2	TRBV27	13	TRBJ2-7	TGTGCCAGCAACCCTAGCGGCTCCTACGAGCAGTACTTC	CASNPSGSYEQYF
.	.	TRBV29-1	12	TRBJ1-2	TGCAGCGTTGCTAGAGCTCCGGATGGCTACACCTTC	CSVARAPDGYTF
.	.	TRBV10-3	11	TRBJ2-2	TGTGCCACCGAGGACCGAACCGAGCTGTTTTTT	CATEDRTELFF
.	.	TRBV7-3	19	TRBJ1-6	TGTGCCAGCAGCCTCTATTCTTTCATAGGGGCCCGAGAGCGGTCACCCCTCCACTTT	CASSLYSFIGARERSPLHF
.	.	TRBV21-1	15	TRBJ1-2	TGTGCCAGCAGCAAGCCTCGGGGACAGCCTTATGGCTACACCTTC	CASSKPRGQPYGYTF
.	.	TRBV30	15	TRBJ2-3	TGTGCCTGGAGTTACTATACAGGGAGCACAGATACGCAGTATTTT	CAWSYYTGSTDTQYF
.	.	TRBV7-8	13	TRBJ2-7	TGTGCCAGCAGCTTAGACGTCTCGGATGAGCAGTACTTC	CASSLDVSDEQYF
.	TRBD1	TRBV7-9	14	TRBJ1-4	TGTGCCAGCAGCTTAAGGACAGGCAATGAAAAACTGTTTTTT	CASSLRTGNEKLFF
.	.	TRBV28	13	TRBJ1-1	TGTGGAATTACGGGGACACTAACCTTTGAAGCTTTCTTT	CGITGTLTFEAFF
once	TRBD1	TRBV4-2	17	TRBJ2-5	TGTGCCAGCAGCCAAGGTGGGGCCAGGGGGTATCGGGAGACCCAGTACTTC	CASSQGGARGYRETQYF
.	.	TRBV5-6	15	TRBJ1-5	TGTGCCAGCAGCTTGGACGGGGGTAGCAATCAGCCCCAGCATTTT	CASSLDGGSNQPQHF
.	TRBD1	TRBV5-1	16	TRBJ1-2	TGCGCCAGCAGCCCTGACGGACAGGGGGCTTGGCGTGGCTACACCTTC	CASSPDGQGAWRGYTF
.	.	TRBV15	13	TRBJ2-7	TGTGCCACCAGCAGAGAAGGTTTTGGGGAGCAGTACTTC	CATSREGFGEQYF
.	TRBD1	TRBV5-1	15	TRBJ1-1	TGCGCCAGCAGCCCCCGGACAGGCGCGAACACTGAAGCTTTCTTT	CASSPRTGANTEAFF
.	.	TRBV29-1	13	TRBJ1-4	TGCAGCGTGTGGGGAGGCGGAAATGAAAAACTGTTTTTT	CSVWGGGNEKLFF
once	TRBD1	TRBV6-1	13	TRBJ1-2	TGTGCCAGCAGGGACAGGGAGGGGTATGGCTACACCTTC	CASRDREGYGYTF
.	.	TRBV7-2	14	TRBJ2-7	TGTGCCAGCAGCTTAGCGGGGCCTAACTACGAGCAGTACTTC	CASSLAGPNYEQYF
.	TRBD2	TRBV7-2	15	TRBJ2-3	TGTGCCAGCAGCTCTTCTGCCGGGGGGTATGATACGCAGTATTTT	CASSSSAGGYDTQYF
.	TRBD1	TRBV5-1	15	TRBJ2-2	TGCGCCAGCAGAATGGACAGGGCAGACACCGGGGAGCTGTTTTTT	CASRMDRADTGELFF
few	.	TRBV4-1	14	TRBJ1-4	TGCGCCAGCAGCCGCCCCACAGGGAATGAAAAACTGTTTTTT	CASSRPTGNEKLFF
.	.	TRBV19	16	TRBJ1-5	TGTGCCAGTAGTATAGAGTCAGGTTATAGCAATCAGCCCCAGCATTTT	CASSIESGYSNQPQHF
.	TRBD1	TRBV27	18	TRBJ2-6	TGTGCCAGCAGATCCTGGCGGGACAGGTCCTCTGGGGCCAACGTCCTGACTTTC	CASRSWRDRSSGANVLTF
few	.	TRBV27	13	TRBJ1-2	TGTGCCAGCAGTTTTCGGTCCACCTATGGCTACACCTTC	CASSFRSTYGYTF
few	.	TRBV7-9	15	TRBJ1-5	TGTGCCAGCAGCTTAGACGGGGAGAACAATCAGCCCCAGCATTTT	CASSLDGENNQPQHF
.	TRBD1	TRBV6-4	13	TRBJ2-3	TGTGCCAGCAGCAGACAGGGAACAGATACGCAGTATTTT	CASSRQGTDTQYF